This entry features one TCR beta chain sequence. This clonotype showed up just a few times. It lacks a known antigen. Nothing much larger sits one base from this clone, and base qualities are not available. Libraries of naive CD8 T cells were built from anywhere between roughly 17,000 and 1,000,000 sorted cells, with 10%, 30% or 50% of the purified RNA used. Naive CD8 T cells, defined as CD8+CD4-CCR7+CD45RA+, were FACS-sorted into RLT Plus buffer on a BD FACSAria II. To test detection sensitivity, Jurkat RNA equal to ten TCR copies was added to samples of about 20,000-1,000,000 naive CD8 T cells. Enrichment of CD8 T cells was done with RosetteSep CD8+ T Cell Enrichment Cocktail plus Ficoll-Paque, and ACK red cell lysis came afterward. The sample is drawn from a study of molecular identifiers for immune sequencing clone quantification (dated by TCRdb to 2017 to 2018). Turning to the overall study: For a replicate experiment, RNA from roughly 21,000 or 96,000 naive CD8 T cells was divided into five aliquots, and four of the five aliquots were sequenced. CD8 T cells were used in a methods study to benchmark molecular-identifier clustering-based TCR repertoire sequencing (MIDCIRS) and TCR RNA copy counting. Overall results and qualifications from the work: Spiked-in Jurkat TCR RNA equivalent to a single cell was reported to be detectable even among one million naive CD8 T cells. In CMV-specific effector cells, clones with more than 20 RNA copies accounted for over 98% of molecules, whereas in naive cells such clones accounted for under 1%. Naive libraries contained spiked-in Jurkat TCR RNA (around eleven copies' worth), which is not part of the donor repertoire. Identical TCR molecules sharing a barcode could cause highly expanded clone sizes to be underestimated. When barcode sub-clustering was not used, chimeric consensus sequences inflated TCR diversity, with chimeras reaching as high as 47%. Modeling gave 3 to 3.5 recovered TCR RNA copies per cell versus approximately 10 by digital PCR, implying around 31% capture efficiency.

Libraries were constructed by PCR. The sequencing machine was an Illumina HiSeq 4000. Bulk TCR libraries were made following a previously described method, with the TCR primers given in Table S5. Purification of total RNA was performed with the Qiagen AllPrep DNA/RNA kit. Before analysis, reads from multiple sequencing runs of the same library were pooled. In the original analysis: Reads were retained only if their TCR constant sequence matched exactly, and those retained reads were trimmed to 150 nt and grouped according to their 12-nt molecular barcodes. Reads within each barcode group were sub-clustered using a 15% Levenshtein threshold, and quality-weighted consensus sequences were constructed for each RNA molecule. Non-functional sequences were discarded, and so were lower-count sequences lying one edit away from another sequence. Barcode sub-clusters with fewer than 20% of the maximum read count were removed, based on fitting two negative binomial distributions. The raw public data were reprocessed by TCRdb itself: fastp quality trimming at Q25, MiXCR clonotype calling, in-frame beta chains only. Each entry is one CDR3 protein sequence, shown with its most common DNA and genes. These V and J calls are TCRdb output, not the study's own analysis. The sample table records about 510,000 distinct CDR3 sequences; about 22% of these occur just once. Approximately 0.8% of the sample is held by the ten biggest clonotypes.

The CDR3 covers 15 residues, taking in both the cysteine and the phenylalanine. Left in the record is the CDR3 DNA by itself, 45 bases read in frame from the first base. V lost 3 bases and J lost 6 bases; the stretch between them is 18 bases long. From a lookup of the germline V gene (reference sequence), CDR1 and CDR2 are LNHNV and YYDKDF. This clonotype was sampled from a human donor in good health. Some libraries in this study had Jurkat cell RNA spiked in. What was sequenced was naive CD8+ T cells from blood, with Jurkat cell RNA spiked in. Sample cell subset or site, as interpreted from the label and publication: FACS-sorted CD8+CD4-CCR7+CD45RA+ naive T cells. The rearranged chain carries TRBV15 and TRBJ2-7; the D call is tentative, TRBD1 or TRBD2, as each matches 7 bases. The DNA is TGTGCCACCAGCAGGGGACTAACAGGGGTGGGCGAGCAGTACTTC. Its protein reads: CATSRGLTGVGEQYF.